One TCR beta chain is described in this entry. The antigen is unknown. V was pared by 3 bases and J by 2 bases, with 2 bases of the junction left unmatched. The CDR3 is made up of 14 amino acids. Germline V lookup: CDR1 WNHNN, CDR2 SYGVQD (reference sequence). This record comes from a study of cytomegalovirus exposure and HLA in healthy donors. On the study more broadly: Earlier sequencing of 150 million to 200 million T cells yielded roughly 100 million unique TCR beta sequences. General study results and limits: Data from an earlier analysis indicated that most TCR beta V segments were productive either about 87% or about 30% of the time. Most TCR sequences were uncommon, yet certain public TCRs appeared in many donors. In terms of immune exposure information, only CMV serostatus was available.

PCR primers comprised 60 Vbeta and 13 Jbeta primers. The assay was immunoSEQ multiplex PCR, and TCRdb's table has in-frame clones only and misses some. The sample shows 50,000 to 60,000 clones, and 9.5% to 11% sits with its ten largest clones. V and J are TRBV10-1 and TRBJ2-7; TRBD1 matches 9 bases. The sequence was obtained from a woman between 45 and 65 years old in good health and CMV-seropositive. Source material: PBMCs. CDR3 region: CASSDGTGPYEQYF. CDR3 in DNA: TGCGCCAGCAGTGACGGGACAGGGCCCTACGAGCAGTACTTC.